This TCR beta chain was obtained from a study of blood T cell repertoires in COVID-19 (dated by TCRdb to 2020 to 2021). Background for the entire study: Samples covering the acute and convalescent phases of COVID-19 were provided by collaborators in the United States, Italy and Spain. The material from the prospective study consisted of cDNA or gDNA derived from T cells, B-cell-depleted T cells, or PBMCs. Deeply sampled blood TCRbeta repertoires from subjects exposed to, actively infected with, or recovered from COVID-19 were included in the dataset. The repertoires were released in a freely available public database meant as a resource for research on the immune response to SARS-CoV-2. The samples were drawn from the first 160 participants of the ongoing ImmuneRACE study and from over a thousand subjects provided by 6 global collaborators. The sample metadata nearly always contained a de-identified subject ID, COVID-19 status, age in years and sex. Where available, HLA class I and class II types were taken from metadata supplied by the sample provider and were not determined by assay-based typing.

Each collaborating institution followed its own protocols to collect whole blood in K2EDTA tubes. For TCRbeta analysis, collaborator samples were shipped as frozen whole blood, as isolated PBMCs, or as DNA extracted from either sample type. The CDR3 numbers 14 residues from cysteine through phenylalanine. Only CDR3 DNA remains: 42 bases, in frame from the first base. The germline V gene yields SGHTA for CDR1 and FQGTGA for CDR2. The germline V and J ends show losses of 2 bases and 5 bases respectively, and no gene match explains 1 base of the junction. Overall results and qualifications from the work: The amount of clinical and demographic metadata varied by source and participant and was provided uncurated.

TCRbeta CDR3 regions were amplified from genomic DNA using the immunoSEQ Assay, a bias-controlled multiplex PCR. On the study's bioinformatics: Within the assay, amplification of reference gene primers was used to estimate how many nucleated cells each sample contained. To quantify the absolute abundance of each unique TCRbeta CDR3 rearrangement, sequence reads were collapsed and filtered. Productive Simpson clonality was computed per sample as the square root of Simpson's diversity index over productive rearrangements. This is the immuneACCESS table as TCRdb keeps it, with only in-frame sequences that have V and J called. A part of the clones is gone; compared with another copy, unresolved V genes explain less than half, and the rest is unexplained. The D gene and trimming were derived from the DNA, and the V and J assignments and clone size from that table. This sample comprises over 85,000 clones, approximately 79% of them detected only once. The ten top clones hold 16% of the sample.

This clone came up once. Its antigen is currently not known. The record has no base qualities; no much larger clone is one base away. The sequence is built from TRBV7-3 and TRBJ2-3; 10 central bases correspond to TRBD1. Sequencing was done on a sample of peripheral blood. This clonotype originated in a woman aged 80 or over with active or convalescent COVID-19. The nucleotides are TGTGCCAGCAGCTTAGGGACAGGGGAAGATACGCAGTATTTT. It is translated as CASSLGTGEDTQYF.